Listed below are T cell receptor beta chains from one sample, sequenced in a study of cytomegalovirus exposure and HLA in healthy donors. Repertoires were generated with immunoSEQ multiplex PCR, while TCRdb's copy carries only in-frame clones and drops some. The data hold about 94,000 clones, with approximately 72% observed a single time. Sequenced material: PBMCs. Every receptor here comes from a middle-aged man in good health and CMV-seropositive. The CDR3 runs from the conserved cysteine through the conserved F or W. Each record gives: D gene, V gene, clone size, J gene, CDR3 DNA, CDR3 protein. The D gene is left open where the match is weak. Size is stated for part of the rows, as once, few or many counts, or as a class when the clone is expanded.

D gene: .; V gene: TRBV25-1; clone size: .; J gene: TRBJ2-5; CDR3 DNA: TGTGCCAGCAGTAAGCGCCGGCAGTACTTC; CDR3 protein: CASSKRRQYF
D gene: TRBD2; V gene: TRBV29-1; clone size: once; J gene: TRBJ2-7; CDR3 DNA: TGCAGCGTTCGGGCTAGCGGGAGGGCCTACGAGCAGTACTTC; CDR3 protein: CSVRASGRAYEQYF
D gene: TRBD1; V gene: TRBV7-9; clone size: .; J gene: TRBJ1-1; CDR3 DNA: TGTGCCAGCAGCTTAGCGACAGGGCACCAAGCTTTCTTT; CDR3 protein: CASSLATGHQAFF
D gene: .; V gene: TRBV25-1; clone size: .; J gene: TRBJ1-2; CDR3 DNA: TGTGCCAGCAGTGGTCGGGTGAGGGGCTACACCTTC; CDR3 protein: CASSGRVRGYTF
D gene: TRBD1; V gene: TRBV18; clone size: .; J gene: TRBJ1-5; CDR3 DNA: TGTGCCAGCTCACCTGGGACAGGGGGTAGTCAGCCCCAGCATTTT; CDR3 protein: CASSPGTGGSQPQHF
D gene: TRBD1; V gene: TRBV9; clone size: .; J gene: TRBJ1-5; CDR3 DNA: TGTGCCAGCAGCCGAGGACAGGGGGAGAATCAGCCCCAGCATTTT; CDR3 protein: CASSRGQGENQPQHF
D gene: TRBD2; V gene: TRBV28; clone size: .; J gene: TRBJ2-3; CDR3 DNA: TGTGCCAGCAGTTTTGCCCTCTTATGGCGGGAGCTGACAGATACGCAGTATTTT; CDR3 protein: CASSFALLWRELTDTQYF
D gene: .; V gene: TRBV5-1; clone size: .; J gene: TRBJ2-7; CDR3 DNA: TGCGCCAGCAGTGAAGCGGGGCAGGGGATCTACGAGCAGTACTTC; CDR3 protein: CASSEAGQGIYEQYF
D gene: TRBD1; V gene: TRBV15; clone size: once; J gene: TRBJ1-3; CDR3 DNA: TGTGCCACCAGCAGAGGGACAGGGACTGGAAACACCATATATTTT; CDR3 protein: CATSRGTGTGNTIYF
D gene: .; V gene: TRBV21-1; clone size: .; J gene: TRBJ2-1; CDR3 DNA: TGTGCCAGCAGCAAACCGGGACTAGCGGGAGAGGTGAATGAGCAGTTCTTC; CDR3 protein: CASSKPGLAGEVNEQFF
D gene: TRBD1; V gene: TRBV27; clone size: few; J gene: TRBJ1-1; CDR3 DNA: TGTGCCAGCAGTTTACGTGCAGGGGGCGCGAGGAACACTGAAGCTTTCTTT; CDR3 protein: CASSLRAGGARNTEAFF
D gene: .; V gene: TRBV10-3; clone size: .; J gene: TRBJ2-7; CDR3 DNA: TGTGCCATCAGTGAGCTGGGAAGTCGGACAGTACGGACCTACGAGCAGTACTTC; CDR3 protein: CAISELGSRTVRTYEQYF
D gene: .; V gene: TRBV2; clone size: .; J gene: TRBJ2-3; CDR3 DNA: TGTGCCAGCCTCCAGCGGGCCGGCACAGATACGCAGTATTTT; CDR3 protein: CASLQRAGTDTQYF
D gene: .; V gene: TRBV2; clone size: .; J gene: TRBJ1-1; CDR3 DNA: TGTGCCAGCTCCTTTGGGGGCGAAGGGAACACTGAAGCTTTCTTT; CDR3 protein: CASSFGGEGNTEAFF